This T cell receptor beta chain is drawn from a study of T cells in Graves' hyperthyroidism and ophthalmopathy. In this sample, this clonotype turned up many times. The germline gives CDR1 GTSNPN, CDR2 SVGIG (reference sequence). V was cut by 2 bases and J by 5 bases, with 12 bases left in between. This CDR3 contains 13 residues. Amplified TCR beta CDR3 regions came from RNA transcripts. HTBI primers were employed in a first-round RT-PCR of the TCR CDR3. MiXCR, run by TCRdb on the multiplex PCR reads, gives a single entry per CDR3 protein. The data contain roughly 650,000 distinct CDR3 sequences, approximately 15% of them seen just once; the ten biggest clones take up roughly 3%.

The sequence was collected from a woman aged 40 to 50 with Graves' ophthalmopathy. Sequenced material: blood. The J gene is TRBJ1-2, the V gene TRBV30; perhaps TRBD1 as D (5 bases). CDR3 amino acids: CAWSRMGVYGYTF. The CDR3 DNA reads as TGTGCCTGGAGTCGCATGGGGGTTTATGGCTACACCTTC.